This passage covers 16 T cell receptor beta chains from one sample sequenced in a study of T cell repertoires in cytomegalovirus infection. TCRdb recomputed calls from the reads with MiXCR, one row per CDR3 protein. The repertoire includes 700,000 to 900,000 distinct CDR3 sequences, around 29% of them detected once, and around 12% sits in the top ten. These receptors lack a known antigen. The sequenced sample was cultured CD8+ T cells from PBMCs, obtained from culture after CMV antigen stimulation. The receptors derive from a human donor in good health (CMV status not recorded). Some clones in this sample may be carry-over from other donors' samples.

The chain couples TRBV19 to TRBJ1-1; TRBD1 might be the D (5 bases). Germline loops: CDR1 LNHDA, CDR2 SQIVND (reference sequence). Trimming cost V 10 bases and J 1 base, with 13 bases left between them. The CDR3 runs to 13 residues. Here the CDR3 DNA reads TGTGCCACCTCGTGGGGGAAGAACACTGAAGCTTTCTTT. Protein: CATSWGKNTEAFF.

Many counts were recorded for this clonotype. V gene TRBV10-3 combines with J gene TRBJ2-7; 8 bases line up with TRBD2. The CDR3 runs to 15 residues. CDR1 and CDR2 from the germline V gene are ENHRY and SYGVKD. After removal of 0 bases from V and 2 bases from J, the junction contained 3 bases not matched to a gene. CDR3 protein: CAISESPGGAYEQYV. The CDR3 DNA follows: TGTGCCATCAGTGAGTCGCCGGGAGGGGCCTACGAGCAGTACGTC.

This clonotype turned up a few times. V gene TRBV12-3 or TRBV12-4 combines with J gene TRBJ2-7; tentatively, D is TRBD1 (5 bases). Trimming shortened V by 2 bases and J by 2 bases, and 10 bases separated the two germline ends. The CDR3 totals 14 residues. The CDR3 spells CASSLQGTAYEQYV. In DNA form, the CDR3 reads TGTGCCAGCAGTTTACAGGGTACGGCCTACGAGCAGTACGTC.

The chain joins TRBV12-3 or TRBV12-4 to TRBJ1-1; the D gene is possibly TRBD1 (5 bases). The CDR3 loop spans 13 amino acids. Trimming pared 7 bases from V and 1 base from J, leaving 10 bases between. Here the CDR3 reads CASTPDRNTEAFF. CDR3 sequence (DNA): TGTGCCAGCACCCCCGACAGGAACACTGAAGCTTTCTTT.

The gene calls are TRBV6-1 and TRBJ2-5; no clear D. The CDR3 is 9 amino acids. Trimming cost V 11 bases and J 2 bases, with 3 bases left between them. Germline CDR1 reads MNHNS; CDR2 reads SASEGT. The CDR3 coding sequence is TGTGCCTTACAAGAGACCCAGTACTTC. The encoded protein is CALQETQYF.

This clonotype was counted ten times or more. CDR3 nucleotides: TGTGCCAGCAGCCGCCTGGGGGATGGTGAAAAACTGTTTTTT. Translated: CASSRLGDGEKLFF. J is TRBJ1-4 and V is TRBV5-5, with D perhaps TRBD1 (5 bases). Germline V gives CDR1 SGHKS, CDR2 YYEKEE (reference sequence). The CDR3 extends over 14 amino acids. The V end was cut by 4 bases, the J end by 7 bases, with 14 bases between.

This chain links TRBV5-4 with TRBJ2-1, with D possibly being TRBD1 (6 bases). Per the germline V gene, CDR1 is SGHNT and CDR2 is YYREEE (reference sequence). CDR3 size: 16 residues. V lost 4 bases to trimming and J lost 5 bases, with 19 bases between them. CDR3 nucleotides: TGTGCCAGCAGCCGGGTCCCCAGGGGAATACACAATGAGCAGTTCTTC. It translates to CASSRVPRGIHNEQFF.

The chain uses TRBV12-3 or TRBV12-4 and TRBJ2-1; no reliable D call. The V end lost 6 bases, the J end lost 8 bases, and 14 bases lay between the germline ends. The CDR3 runs to 13 residues. The CDR3 coding sequence is TGTGCCAGCAGCCTGTCACGGGTCGATGAGCAGTTCTTC. Protein product: CASSLSRVDEQFF.

As to this clonotype: One end of the junction varies from germline; a read error may be responsible. The chain employs TRBV7-7 and TRBJ2-1, with D tentatively TRBD1 (7 bases). Germline CDR1 is SSHAT and CDR2 is FNYEAQ (reference sequence). The CDR3 sequence is 17 residues long. CDR3 nucleotides: TGTGCTAGCAGCTTAGCGGATCGCGGACAGGCCTACAATGAGCAGTTCTTC. Translating gives CASSLADRGQAYNEQFF.

By share of the sample, this clonotype is medium-sized. CDR3 DNA sequence: TGTGCCAGCAGCTTAGTCGGGCGGGACAGCTACGAGCAGTACTTC. It specifies CASSLVGRDSYEQYF. The gene calls are TRBV7-8 and TRBJ2-7; D is perhaps TRBD1 (7 bases). The CDR3 is made up of 15 amino acids. Trimming took 1 base from V and 3 from J, leaving 13 bases between them. Looked up from germline, CDR1 is SGHVS and CDR2 is FQNEAQ.

This clonotype was seen a few times. V gene TRBV11-2 combines with J gene TRBJ2-3; unclear D gene. The V and J ends lost 5 bases and 2 bases respectively, with 11 bases between them. Germline lookup yields CDR1 SGHAT and CDR2 FQNNGV. The CDR3 is made up of 14 amino acids. The CDR3 DNA is TGTGCCAGCAGCCGCCGGCCTTACACAGATACGCAGTATTTT. As protein: CASSRRPYTDTQYF.

The chain has TRBV19 and TRBJ2-1, with 8 positions matching TRBD1. CDR1 is LNHDA, CDR2 SQIVND, per germline (reference sequence). This CDR3 contains 14 residues. The V gene end was trimmed by 3 bases and the J gene end by 9 bases; junction bases not matched to a gene: 7. In DNA form, the CDR3 reads TGTGCCAGTAGTATCGGCACAGGGGGTATTGAGCAGTTCTTC. It yields the protein CASSIGTGGIEQFF.

V usage is TRBV27 and J usage is TRBJ2-7; D could derive from TRBD1 or TRBD2 (5 bases each). The V and J ends lost 6 bases and 0 bases respectively, with 12 bases between them. This CDR3 is built from 14 residues. Germline CDR1 and CDR2: MNHEY and SMNVEV (reference sequence). In DNA, the CDR3 is TGTGCCAGCAGCATAGGGGAGAGCTCCTACGAGCAGTACTTC. It specifies CASSIGESSYEQYF.

V gene TRBV27 combines with J gene TRBJ2-3, with D perhaps matching TRBD1 or TRBD2 (5 bases each). The germline V and J ends were trimmed by 8 bases and 4 bases, with 16 bases remaining between them. From germline, CDR1 is MNHEY and CDR2 SMNVEV (reference sequence). The CDR3 totals 14 residues. The CDR3 DNA sequence: TGTGCCAGCCGAAGAGGGGCGGGTGCAGATACGCAGTATTTT. Its translation: CASRRGAGADTQYF.

The chain combines TRBV7-9 with TRBJ2-7, with 7 bases lining up with TRBD2. The germline V gene encodes CDR1 SEHNR and CDR2 FQNEAQ (reference sequence). This CDR3 is 15 amino acids long. Trimming removed 5 bases from V and 2 bases from J; junction bases left unmatched: 9. CDR3 amino acids: CASSRTTSVTYEQYF. In DNA, the CDR3 is TGTGCCAGCAGCCGAACCACTAGCGTGACCTACGAGCAGTACTTC.

This clonotype was seen more than once but under ten times. The chain couples TRBV12-3 or TRBV12-4 to TRBJ2-1; TRBD2 agrees at 10 bases. Germline trimming cut 11 bases from V and 4 bases from J; bases unmatched to any gene: 8. The CDR3 consists of 14 residues. This chain's CDR3 is CASYGTSEYNEQFF. Written as DNA, the CDR3 is TGTGCCTCGTACGGGACTAGCGAGTACAATGAGCAGTTCTTC.